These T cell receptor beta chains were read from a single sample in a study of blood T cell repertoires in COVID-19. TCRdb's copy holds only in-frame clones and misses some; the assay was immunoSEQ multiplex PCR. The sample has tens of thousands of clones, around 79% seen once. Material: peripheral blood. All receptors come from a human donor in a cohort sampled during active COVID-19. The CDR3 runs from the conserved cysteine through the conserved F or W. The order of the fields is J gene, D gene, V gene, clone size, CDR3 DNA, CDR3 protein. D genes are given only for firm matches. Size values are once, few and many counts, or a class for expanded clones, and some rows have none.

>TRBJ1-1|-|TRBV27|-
TGTGCCAGCCGCACCTCGGGGGGTGGAACTTTCTTT
CASRTSGGGTFF
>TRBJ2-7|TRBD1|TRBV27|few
TGTGCCAGCAGCTGGGAGAGGGGGCACTCCTACGAGCAGTACTTC
CASSWERGHSYEQYF
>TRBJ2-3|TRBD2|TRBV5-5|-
TGTGCCAGCAGCCCGCTAGCGGGAGCGGGCACAGATACGCAGTATTTT
CASSPLAGAGTDTQYF
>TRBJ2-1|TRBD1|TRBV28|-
TGTGCCAGCAGTTCCCCAGGGGGATGGAATGAGCAGTTCTTC
CASSSPGGWNEQFF
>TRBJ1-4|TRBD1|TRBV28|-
TGTGCCAGCAGTTTATATCAGGGACAGGGGGGCGAAAAACTGTTTTTT
CASSLYQGQGGEKLFF
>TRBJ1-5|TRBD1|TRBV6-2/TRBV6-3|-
TGTGCCAGCAGTTTGTTTGGGACAGGGGATAGCAATCAGCCCCAGCATTTT
CASSLFGTGDSNQPQHF
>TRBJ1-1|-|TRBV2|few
TGTGCCAGCAGTCGCACAGGTGCGAACACTGAAGCTTTCTTT
CASSRTGANTEAFF
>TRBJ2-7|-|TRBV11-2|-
TGTGCCAGTCAACTACAGGGTGGGACCTACGAGCAGTACTTC
CASQLQGGTYEQYF
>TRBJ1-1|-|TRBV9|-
TGTGCCAGCAGCGCCCAAGAGACAGGAGCTCTTGAAGCTTTCTTT
CASSAQETGALEAFF
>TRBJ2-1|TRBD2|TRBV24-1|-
TGTGCCACCAGTAGGGTCGGCGGGAGAGGGTTTAATGAGCAGTTCTTC
CATSRVGGRGFNEQFF
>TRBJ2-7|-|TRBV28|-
TGTGCCAGCAGTACCCCAGGTTGGGGCGGCCACGAGCAGTACTTC
CASSTPGWGGHEQYF
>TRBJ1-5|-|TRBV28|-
TGTGCCAGCAGTTTAATCTTACGGGGGGGTCCCACCCAGCAGCCCCAGCATTTT
CASSLILRGGPTQQPQHF
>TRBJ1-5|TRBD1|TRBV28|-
TGTGCCAGCTTTAGGACAGGGGGTTATCGTAGCAATCAGCCCCAGCATTTT
CASFRTGGYRSNQPQHF
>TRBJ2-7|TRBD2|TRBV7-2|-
TGTGCCAGCAGCCGCCGACTAGCGGGAGGGAAGGGCGAGCAGTACTTC
CASSRRLAGGKGEQYF
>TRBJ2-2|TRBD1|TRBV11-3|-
TGTGCCAGCAGCCCAGCGGGACAGGGTTCCGGGGAGCTGTTTTTT
CASSPAGQGSGELFF
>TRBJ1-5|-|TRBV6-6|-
TGTGCCAGCACCCCAAAGGGGCCAGGTAATCAGCCCCAGCATTTT
CASTPKGPGNQPQHF
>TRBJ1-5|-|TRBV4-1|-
TGCGCCAGCAGCCAAGAAAGAGACTTCGGTCAGCCCCAGCATTTT
CASSQERDFGQPQHF
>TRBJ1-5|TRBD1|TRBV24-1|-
TGTGCCACCAGTGACTACAGGGGGGATGGCAATCAGCCCCAGCATTTT
CATSDYRGDGNQPQHF
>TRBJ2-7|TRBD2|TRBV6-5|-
TGTGCCAGCAGTTTCTCTACTAGCGGACTATACGAGCAGTACTTC
CASSFSTSGLYEQYF
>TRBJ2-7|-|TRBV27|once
TGTGCCAGCAGTTTGGGTCCCTCAGTGGGGGGCTACGAGCAGTACTTC
CASSLGPSVGGYEQYF
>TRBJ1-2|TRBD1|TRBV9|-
TGTGCCAGCAGCGTGCGGGGACAGGGGGCCGACGGCTACACCTTC
CASSVRGQGADGYTF
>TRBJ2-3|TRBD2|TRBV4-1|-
TGCGCCAGCAGCCCTAGCCCAATAGCGGGAGGATACACAGATACGCAGTATTTT
CASSPSPIAGGYTDTQYF
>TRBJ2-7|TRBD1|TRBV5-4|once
TGTGCCAGCAGCTTAAGACAGGGGGCTTCCGAGCAGTACTTC
CASSLRQGASEQYF
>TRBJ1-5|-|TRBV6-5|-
TGTGCCAGCATCCTTACACAGCTTAGCAATCAGCCCCAGCATTTT
CASILTQLSNQPQHF
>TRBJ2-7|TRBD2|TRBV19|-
TGTGCCAGTAGTATGGGGGGGACTTCCTACGAGCAGTACTTC
CASSMGGTSYEQYF
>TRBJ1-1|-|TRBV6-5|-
TGTGCCAGCAGGACGGGGGGACACACTGAAGCTTTCTTT
CASRTGGHTEAFF
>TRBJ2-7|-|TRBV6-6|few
TGTGCCAGCAGTTACTCTAGGCAGGGTTACGAGCAGTACTTC
CASSYSRQGYEQYF
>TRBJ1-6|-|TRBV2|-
TGTGCCAGCAGTGTAACTTTCTCCTATAATTCACCCCTCCACTTT
CASSVTFSYNSPLHF
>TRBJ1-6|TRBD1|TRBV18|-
TGTGCCAGCTCCTTCGGGACAGGGCCTTATAATTCACCCCTCCACTTT
CASSFGTGPYNSPLHF
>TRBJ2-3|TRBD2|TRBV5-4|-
TGTGCCAGCAGTGCCGGACTAGCGGGGATAACAGATACGCAGTATTTT
CASSAGLAGITDTQYF
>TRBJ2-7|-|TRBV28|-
TGTGCCAGCACAACCCTGGGGACTTTTGAGCAGTACTTC
CASTTLGTFEQYF